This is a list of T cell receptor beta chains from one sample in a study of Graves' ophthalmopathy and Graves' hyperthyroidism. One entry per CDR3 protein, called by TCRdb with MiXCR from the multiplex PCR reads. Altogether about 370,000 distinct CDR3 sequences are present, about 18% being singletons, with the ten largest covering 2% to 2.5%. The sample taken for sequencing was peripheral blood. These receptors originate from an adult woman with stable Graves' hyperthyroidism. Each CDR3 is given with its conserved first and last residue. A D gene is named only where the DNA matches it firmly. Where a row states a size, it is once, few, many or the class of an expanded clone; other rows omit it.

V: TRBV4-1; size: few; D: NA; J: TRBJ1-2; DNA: TGCGCCAGCAGCCAGGGTAGACAGGCCAACTATGGCTACACCTTC; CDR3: CASSQGRQANYGYTF
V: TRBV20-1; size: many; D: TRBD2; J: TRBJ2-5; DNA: TGCAGTGCTATGGCGGGAGGCAACCAAGAGACCCAGTACTTC; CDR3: CSAMAGGNQETQYF
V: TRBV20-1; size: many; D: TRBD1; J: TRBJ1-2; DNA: TGCAGTGCAACCGGGACAGACTATGGCTACACCTTC; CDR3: CSATGTDYGYTF
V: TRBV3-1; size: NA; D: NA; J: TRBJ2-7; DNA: TGTGCCAGCAGCCAAGACGTGGGGGGTTGGGAGCAGTACTTC; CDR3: CASSQDVGGWEQYF
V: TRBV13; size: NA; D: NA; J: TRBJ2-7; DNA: TGTGCCAGCAGCTTAGGCCAGGGACCTGGACAAGACTACGAGCAGTACTTC; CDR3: CASSLGQGPGQDYEQYF
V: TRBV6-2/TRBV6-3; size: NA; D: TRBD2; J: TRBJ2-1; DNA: TGTGCCAGCAGTTATGCCACGACTAGCGGAAAATCTAGGGATGAGCAGTTCTTC; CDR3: CASSYATTSGKSRDEQFF
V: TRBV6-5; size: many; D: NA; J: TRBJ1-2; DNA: TGTGCCAGCAGTTACGGGGTCGGATACTATGGCTACACCTTC; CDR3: CASSYGVGYYGYTF
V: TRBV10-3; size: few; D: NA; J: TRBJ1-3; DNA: TGTGCCATCAGCCCGGGACGGGTTTTAATACTCTCTGGAAACACCATATATTTT; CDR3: CAISPGRVLILSGNTIYF
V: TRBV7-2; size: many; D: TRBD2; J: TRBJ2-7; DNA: TGTGCCAGCAGCTCTCCCGTTCGCGGGAGGGCCAACAACGAGCAGTACTTC; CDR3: CASSSPVRGRANNEQYF
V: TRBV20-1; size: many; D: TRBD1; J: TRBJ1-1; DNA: TGCAGTGCTTGTCGGACAGGGAGGTACACTGAAGCTTTCTTT; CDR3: CSACRTGRYTEAFF
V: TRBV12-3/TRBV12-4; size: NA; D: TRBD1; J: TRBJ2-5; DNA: TGTGCCAGCAGTTCTTATCCGGGACAGCGAAAAGAGACCCAGTACTTC; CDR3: CASSSYPGQRKETQYF
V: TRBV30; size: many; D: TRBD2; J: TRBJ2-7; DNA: TGTGCCTGGAGTCGAGCTAGCGGGGCATACGAGCAGTACTTC; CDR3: CAWSRASGAYEQYF
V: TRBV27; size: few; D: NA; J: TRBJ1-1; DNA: TGTGCCAGCAGTTTATCGATTCTGGGTTCCACTGAAGCTTTCTTT; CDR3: CASSLSILGSTEAFF
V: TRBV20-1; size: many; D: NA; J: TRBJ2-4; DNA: TGCAGTGCTAGTTGGGGAGTGCAAAACATTCAGTACTTC; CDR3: CSASWGVQNIQYF
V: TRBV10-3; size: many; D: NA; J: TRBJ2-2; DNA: TGTGCCATCGCTCACCCAGGGGTATCGAACACCGGGGAGCTGTTTTTT; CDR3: CAIAHPGVSNTGELFF
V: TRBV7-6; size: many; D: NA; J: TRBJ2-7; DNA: TGTGCCAGCAGCTTAGCCACCGGAAACGAGCAGTACTTC; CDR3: CASSLATGNEQYF
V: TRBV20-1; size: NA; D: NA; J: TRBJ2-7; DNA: TGCAGTGCTAGGAGGGCTCGGGGCGCCTACGAGCAGTACTTC; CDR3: CSARRARGAYEQYF
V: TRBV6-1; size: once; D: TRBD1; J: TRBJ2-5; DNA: TGTGCCACCCCGGGACAGGGGGCAGGAGAGACCCAGTACTTC; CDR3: CATPGQGAGETQYF
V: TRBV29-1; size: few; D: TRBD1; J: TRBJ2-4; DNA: TGCAGCGTTGAAGGACAGGGTTGGGACATTCAGTACTTC; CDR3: CSVEGQGWDIQYF
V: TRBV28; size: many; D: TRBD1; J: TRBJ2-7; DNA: TGTGCCAGCACCCTCCACTGGACAGGGGGCACCTACGAGCAGTACTTC; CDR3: CASTLHWTGGTYEQYF
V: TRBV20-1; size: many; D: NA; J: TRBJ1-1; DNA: TGCAGTGCTAGAGATCAGGGTAGAACTGAAGCTTTCTTT; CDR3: CSARDQGRTEAFF
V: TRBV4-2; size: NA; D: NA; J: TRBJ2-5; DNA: TGTGCCAGCAGCCAAGGACAACAGGGTAACGGAGAGACCCAGTACTTC; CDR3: CASSQGQQGNGETQYF
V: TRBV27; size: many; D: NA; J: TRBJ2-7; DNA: TGTGCCAGCAAAAGAGTTCCCCGGGACCCAATGTACGAGCAGTACTTC; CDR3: CASKRVPRDPMYEQYF
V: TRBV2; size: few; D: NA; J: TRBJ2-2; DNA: TGTGCCAGCAGGGCCCTAGGGGAAGTGACCGGGGAGCTGTTTTTT; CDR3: CASRALGEVTGELFF
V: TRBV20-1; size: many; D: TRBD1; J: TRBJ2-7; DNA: TGCAGTGTCCCCCAGACAGGGACCTACGAGCAGTACTTC; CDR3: CSVPQTGTYEQYF
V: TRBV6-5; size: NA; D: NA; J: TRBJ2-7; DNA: TGTGCCAGCAGTTATACAGGGACCCTCTACGAGCAGTACTTC; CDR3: CASSYTGTLYEQYF